The entry below gives a single T cell receptor (beta chain) sequence along with its context. Antigen unknown. Both 60 Vbeta primers and 13 Jbeta primers went into the PCR. Sequencing was performed with immunoSEQ multiplex PCR; in TCRdb, only in-frame clones are kept and a portion is missing. The sample consists of approximately 170,000 clones, roughly four fifths of them appearing once. This record comes from a study of cytomegalovirus exposure and HLA in healthy donors. CDR3 length equals 15 residues. Germline V lookup: CDR1 MNHEY, CDR2 SMNVEV (reference sequence). With 8 bases clipped from V and 6 bases from J, the junction kept 12 bases outside the gene matches. Study observations and caveats: A later analysis linked 15,000 to 20,000 TCR beta sequences to HLA alleles at 0.05 false discovery rate.

The sequencing input was PBMCs. The clonotype was recovered from a woman aged 30 to 39 in good health and CMV-seropositive. The rearrangement joins TRBV27 to TRBJ2-3, with 9 bases fitting TRBD1. CDR3 protein: CASRELDRGEDTQYF. In DNA, the CDR3 is TGTGCCAGCCGCGAATTGGACAGGGGTGAGGATACGCAGTATTTT.